This entry concerns a single T cell receptor beta chain. Its target is not known. This sample stems from a study of T cell repertoires in cytomegalovirus infection. Study details: Public TCR beta signatures provided an indication of both CMV infection and a matching HLA type.

Trimming cost V 1 base and J 3 bases, with 13 bases left between them. Germline CDR1 and CDR2: SEHNR and FQNEAQ (reference sequence). The CDR3 extends over 15 amino acids. Study-wide findings and caveats: CMV-specific TCR beta clonotypes restricted by HLA-C dominated the ex vivo response. Adding up the frequency of public TCR beta families identified people who carried CMV plus the relevant HLA.

TCRdb fed the reads into MiXCR, producing one record per CDR3 protein. The table shows over 120,000 distinct CDR3 sequences, with roughly 32% occurring only once. This clonotype was sampled from a human donor in good health (CMV status not recorded). Some clones in this sample may be carry-over from other donors' samples. The material was CD8+ T cells from cultured PBMCs, obtained from culture after CMV antigen stimulation. The genes are TRBV7-9 and TRBJ2-7, with D unclear. CDR3 amino acids: CASSLVGQKNYEQYF. CDR3 sequence (DNA): TGTGCCAGCAGCTTAGTCGGGCAAAAAAACTACGAGCAGTACTTC.